This is a list of T cell receptor beta chains from one sample in a study of blood T cell repertoires in COVID-19. Libraries were prepared by immunoSEQ multiplex PCR; TCRdb keeps only in-frame clonotypes and omits some of them. The sample includes approximately 230,000 clones, roughly 80% of them seen just once. What was sequenced was peripheral blood. The receptor set was obtained from a woman older than 75 with active or convalescent COVID-19. Each CDR3 is given with its conserved first and last residue. A D gene is named only where the DNA matches it firmly. The size field is filled for only some rows; it gives once, few, many or a size class.

j_call v_call d_call clone_size cdr3_nt cdr3_aa
TRBJ1-2 TRBV28 TRBD1 . TGTGCCATCGGGACAGGGAATAACTATGGCTACACCTTC CAIGTGNNYGYTF
TRBJ1-2 TRBV5-1 . . TGCGCCAGCAGCTTGGATGGAGGCAATGGCTACACCTTC CASSLDGGNGYTF
TRBJ1-3 TRBV28 . once TGTGCCAGCACCCTCGGGGGGTTTGGAAACACCATATATTTT CASTLGGFGNTIYF
TRBJ1-6 TRBV18 . . TGTGCCAGCTCACCAACCGGGGACTATAATTCACCCCTCCACTTT CASSPTGDYNSPLHF
TRBJ2-7 TRBV6-2/TRBV6-3 TRBD2 few TGTGCCAGCAGTTCCTGGACTAGCGGGAGCTCCTACGAGCAGTACTTC CASSSWTSGSSYEQYF
TRBJ1-5 TRBV19 . few TGTGCCAGTAGTATCGCCGGACAGAGGGTAGGGGGCAATCAGCCCCAGCATTTT CASSIAGQRVGGNQPQHF
TRBJ1-4 TRBV7-9 TRBD1 . TGTGCCAGCAGCTCACCGACAGGGGGCAGTGAAAAACTGTTTTTT CASSSPTGGSEKLFF
TRBJ2-2 TRBV10-3 . . TGTGCCATCACAGTTGCCGGGGAGCTGTTTTTT CAITVAGELFF
TRBJ1-1 TRBV10-1 TRBD1 . TGCGCCAGCAGTGAAGTGGATCCCCCCGGCAGGGGGACGGAGGGAGCTTTCTTT CASSEVDPPGRGTEGAFF
TRBJ1-5 TRBV7-9 . . TGTGCCAGCAGCTTATCGGGTAATAGCAATCAGCCCCAGCATTTT CASSLSGNSNQPQHF
TRBJ1-6 TRBV5-1 . few TGCGCCAGCAGCTTGGACAGGGTGGGTTCACCCCTCCACTTT CASSLDRVGSPLHF
TRBJ1-3 TRBV30 . few TGTGCCTGGGGCGCGGGGGCTTCTTCCGGAAACACCATATATTTT CAWGAGASSGNTIYF
TRBJ2-4 TRBV10-3 . once TGTGCCATAAGCACCGGCGGAAACATTCAGTACTTC CAISTGGNIQYF
TRBJ2-7 TRBV19 . few TGTGCCACCTCTAAGCTAATCTCCTACGAGCAGTACTTC CATSKLISYEQYF
TRBJ2-7 TRBV3-1/TRBV3-2 TRBD2 . TGTGCCAGCAGCCAAGGGGGGGGCGAGCAGTACTTC CASSQGGGEQYF
TRBJ2-5 TRBV11-2 TRBD2 . TGTGCCAGCAGCTTGTGGCTAGCGGCATCAGAGACCCAGTACTTC CASSLWLAASETQYF
TRBJ2-1 TRBV5-1 . few TGCGCCAGCAGCCCCCAATACAATGAGCAGTTCTTC CASSPQYNEQFF
TRBJ1-2 TRBV29-1 TRBD1 . TGCAGCGCCTTACAGCCGGGACAGGGGATGGGTGGCTACACCTTC CSALQPGQGMGGYTF
TRBJ1-2 TRBV18 . . TGTGCCAGCTCACCGAACCCTGCCCAGGCGAACTATGGCTACACCTTC CASSPNPAQANYGYTF
TRBJ1-2 TRBV2 . . TGTGCCAGCAGTGTGGAACGCATACAGGTCAATGGCTACACCTTC CASSVERIQVNGYTF
TRBJ2-5 TRBV7-8 TRBD2 few TGTGCCAGCAGCCCCCTCGGACTAGCGGGGCGAGAGACCCAGTACTTC CASSPLGLAGRETQYF
TRBJ1-3 TRBV18 . . TGTGCCAGCTCACCACAGGAGTCGGGAAACACCATATATTTT CASSPQESGNTIYF
TRBJ1-1 TRBV19 TRBD1 . TGTGCCAGTAGTATACGGACAGGGCGGGCTTTCTTT CASSIRTGRAFF
TRBJ2-5 TRBV12-2 . . TGTGCAAGTCGCTTCATGACAGGGGGAGAAGAGACCCAGTACTTC CASRFMTGGEETQYF
TRBJ1-3 TRBV7-9 TRBD1 . TGTGCCAGCAGCCCAATTGGGACAGCGTTCTCTGGAAACACCATATATTTT CASSPIGTAFSGNTIYF
TRBJ1-1 TRBV5-1 TRBD1 . TGCGCCAGCAGCTCCGGGACAGAAAACATGATAGGCTTGAACACTGAAGCTTTCTTT CASSSGTENMIGLNTEAFF
TRBJ1-2 TRBV12-3/TRBV12-4 . . TGTGCCAGCAGTTTAGGGAGTAACTATGGCTACACCTTC CASSLGSNYGYTF
TRBJ2-7 TRBV9 TRBD2 . TGTGCCAGCAGCGCCGAGTGGGGACTAGTCTACGAGCAGTACTTC CASSAEWGLVYEQYF
TRBJ1-4 TRBV2 . . TGTGCCAGCAGTGACCGGGGTCCCGGTAATGAAAAACTGTTTTTT CASSDRGPGNEKLFF
TRBJ1-5 TRBV2 . . TGTGCCAGCAGCGTTGGGACACACCGGGGTCAGCCCCAGCATTTT CASSVGTHRGQPQHF
TRBJ2-6 TRBV11-2 . . TGTGCCAGCAGCTTGTCGGGGGCCAACGTCCTGACTTTC CASSLSGANVLTF
TRBJ1-2 TRBV5-1 TRBD1 once TGCGCCAGCAGCTTGGGTATCGACAGGGCTAATGGCTACACCTTC CASSLGIDRANGYTF
TRBJ2-2 TRBV5-1 TRBD1 . TGCGCCAGCAGCTTGGCCTTTTCGAGGGGGCCGACCGGGGAGCTGTTTTTT CASSLAFSRGPTGELFF
TRBJ1-2 TRBV5-1 . . TGCGCCAGCAGCTTAGCTGATTATCTCTATGGCTACACCTTC CASSLADYLYGYTF
TRBJ2-3 TRBV5-4 TRBD1 . TGTGCCAGCAGCTTCCGACAGGGAATCTCAGATACGCAGTATTTT CASSFRQGISDTQYF
TRBJ1-4 TRBV9 . . TGTGCCAGCAGCCCCCACGGAGCAACTAATGAAAAACTGTTTTTT CASSPHGATNEKLFF
TRBJ1-4 TRBV5-8 . once TGTGCCAGCAGCTCTCAGTTGTACACACTGTTTTTT CASSSQLYTLFF
TRBJ2-1 TRBV19 TRBD2 . TGTGCCAGTAGTTCCGGGCGGAGTCTAGCGGGAGGGCCGAAGGAATCCTACAATGAGCAGTTCTTC CASSSGRSLAGGPKESYNEQFF
TRBJ1-1 TRBV5-1 TRBD1 . TGCGCCAGCAGCCGGGACAGGGTCGGGAACACTGAAGCTTTCTTT CASSRDRVGNTEAFF
TRBJ1-5 TRBV19 TRBD1 once TGTGCCAGTAGCCGCCTGACAGGGGGCGACGGTAGTCAGCCCCAGCATTTT CASSRLTGGDGSQPQHF
TRBJ2-7 TRBV30 . . TGTGCCTGGAGTAGGCAGGGGTCCTACGAGCAGTACTTC CAWSRQGSYEQYF